Listed below are T cell receptor beta chains from one sample, sequenced in a study of cytomegalovirus exposure and HLA in healthy donors. The method was immunoSEQ multiplex PCR; TCRdb's version includes in-frame clones alone and lacks a portion of them. The table lists 200,000 or so clones, 65% to 85% of them singletons, with about 2.7% in the top ten. The specimen sequenced was PBMCs. The source of these receptors is a woman under 40 in good health and CMV-seronegative. CDR3s include the opening cysteine and the closing phenylalanine or tryptophan. D genes are given only for firm matches. Clone size, where shown, is once, few, many, or a class for clones that have expanded.

V	size	D	J	DNA	CDR3
TRBV6-6	once	.	TRBJ1-2	TGTGCCAGCAGTTACTCGAACGACGGGTTTGGCGGCTACACCTTC	CASSYSNDGFGGYTF
TRBV6-6	once	.	TRBJ1-1	TGTGCCAGCAGTTACTCTGCCGGAGGACCTGAAGCTTTCTTT	CASSYSAGGPEAFF
TRBV4-1	.	.	TRBJ2-7	TGCGCCAGCAGCCATCCCACAGGGGAGCAGTACTTC	CASSHPTGEQYF
TRBV28	few	.	TRBJ1-6	TGTGCCAGCAGTTTATCGGATTCACCCCTCCACTTT	CASSLSDSPLHF
TRBV11-3	.	TRBD2	TRBJ2-2	TGTGCCAGCAGCTTATCACTAGCGGGGAACACCGGGGAGCTGTTTTTT	CASSLSLAGNTGELFF
TRBV28	.	.	TRBJ2-3	TGTGCCATAAGCGGACGAAGCTTGGTGGATACGCAGTATTTT	CAISGRSLVDTQYF
TRBV28	few	TRBD2	TRBJ2-3	TGTGCCAGCAGTTTTAGGTCACTAGCGGGAGTGGCGCAGTATTTT	CASSFRSLAGVAQYF
TRBV19	.	.	TRBJ1-2	TGTGCCAGTAGTACTCGGGACAAGAACTATGGCTACACCTTC	CASSTRDKNYGYTF
TRBV7-9	.	TRBD1	TRBJ1-2	TGTTCCAGCAGGTCACAGGGGCTAAACTATGGCTACACCTTC	CSSRSQGLNYGYTF
TRBV2	.	.	TRBJ1-1	TGTGCCAGCAGAGCCGAGGGTCCGGGATGGACTGAAGCTTTCTTT	CASRAEGPGWTEAFF
TRBV10-3	.	.	TRBJ1-5	TGTGCCATCAGTCTCGGGTCCAATCAGCCCCAGCATTTT	CAISLGSNQPQHF
TRBV7-9	.	TRBD2	TRBJ2-7	TGTGCCAGCAGCTTAGCGGGCGGGAGTAACGAGCAGTACTTC	CASSLAGGSNEQYF
TRBV18	.	TRBD2	TRBJ2-7	TGTGCCAGCTCACGGGGACTAGCGGGGGTTTCCTACGAGCAGTACTTC	CASSRGLAGVSYEQYF
TRBV4-1	.	TRBD2	TRBJ2-5	TGCGCCAGCAGCCAAACGGGACTAGCGGGGGAAGAGCAGTACTTC	CASSQTGLAGEEQYF
TRBV11-2	few	.	TRBJ2-1	TGTGCCAGCAGCTGGCGGGGCTCCTACAATGAGCAGTTCTTC	CASSWRGSYNEQFF
TRBV28	.	TRBD1	TRBJ1-6	TGTGCCAGCAGTTGGGATTTTCAGGGGGATTCACCCCTCCACTTT	CASSWDFQGDSPLHF
TRBV4-2	.	.	TRBJ1-2	TGTGCCAGCAGCCAAGGGCGGCAGATGAACTATGGCTACACCTTC	CASSQGRQMNYGYTF
TRBV7-2	.	TRBD2	TRBJ2-2	TGTGCCAGCAGCCGAGCGGGACCCTCCACCGGGGAGCTGTTTTTT	CASSRAGPSTGELFF
TRBV2	few	.	TRBJ2-1	TGTGCCAGCAGTGAAGGGGGGGGGCAGGGAATATACAATGAGCAGTTCTTC	CASSEGGGQGIYNEQFF
TRBV15	.	.	TRBJ2-3	TGTGCCACCAGCAGAGACGGAGCATCAGATACGCAGTATTTT	CATSRDGASDTQYF
TRBV5-1	few	TRBD1	TRBJ1-3	TGCGCCAGCAGCACTGGGACAGACTACTCTGGAAACACCATATATTTT	CASSTGTDYSGNTIYF
TRBV28	.	TRBD1	TRBJ2-7	TGTGCCAGCAGTCCCGACAGGGACCTCCCCTCCTACGAGCAGTACTTC	CASSPDRDLPSYEQYF
TRBV7-9	few	TRBD1	TRBJ2-1	TGTTCCAGCAGCTGGGGACAGGGGAACAATGAGCAGTTCTTC	CSSSWGQGNNEQFF
TRBV5-6	.	TRBD2	TRBJ2-1	TGTGCCAGCAGAGACCGGGACTACTCCTACAATGAGCAGTTCTTC	CASRDRDYSYNEQFF
TRBV14	.	.	TRBJ2-7	TGTGCCAGCAGCCAAGAAGTAGGAGGAGATCATTACGAGCAGTACTTC	CASSQEVGGDHYEQYF
TRBV5-6	.	.	TRBJ2-1	TGTGCCAGCCTTCGGCAACCGAAGGGGGTAAATGAGCAGTTCTTC	CASLRQPKGVNEQFF
TRBV27	.	TRBD2	TRBJ2-5	TGTGCCAGCAGTTTACTACTAGCGGGAGGCCTGGACAGAGAGACCCAGTACTTC	CASSLLLAGGLDRETQYF
TRBV9	.	.	TRBJ1-1	TGTGCCAGCAGCGTAGTCGGAGGAAACACTGAAGCTTTCTTT	CASSVVGGNTEAFF
TRBV6-5	.	.	TRBJ2-2	TGTGCCAGCAGTTACGGCCTCCGGGGGCTGTTTTTT	CASSYGLRGLFF
TRBV19	.	TRBD1	TRBJ2-7	TGTGCCAGTAGTAACATGTGGGGACAGGGTATCTACGAGCAGTACTTC	CASSNMWGQGIYEQYF
TRBV19	.	TRBD2	TRBJ2-1	TGTGCCAGTAGTGCCCTAGCGGCTTACAATGAGCAGTTCTTC	CASSALAAYNEQFF
TRBV5-4	.	TRBD2	TRBJ2-5	TGTGCCAGCAGCTTTTCACTAGCGGGAGGTTTCGGGGAGACCCAGTACTTC	CASSFSLAGGFGETQYF
TRBV6-4	.	TRBD1	TRBJ1-3	TGTGCCAGCAAGGGACCGGACAGGGCTGGAAACACCATATATTTT	CASKGPDRAGNTIYF